The 30 T cell receptor beta chains reported below all come from one sample, sequenced in a study of blood T cell repertoires in COVID-19. Profiling relied on immunoSEQ multiplex PCR, and the TCRdb table lists in-frame clones only, not all of them. The table shows around 250,000 clones, with around 91% occurring only once. Sequencing was carried out using peripheral blood. These receptors were obtained from a woman aged 55 to 70 with COVID-19, enrolled during active disease.

The V and J genes are TRBV7-3 and TRBJ2-2; TRBD1 matches at 10 bases. With 2 bases clipped from V and 4 bases from J, the junction kept 19 bases outside the gene matches. Germline CDR1 and CDR2: SGHTA and FQGTGA. The CDR3 consists of 21 residues. The chain's CDR3 is CASSLRREDPDRGRFTGELFF. In nucleotides, the CDR3 is TGTGCCAGCAGCTTACGCCGGGAGGATCCCGACAGGGGGCGTTTCACCGGGGAGCTGTTTTTT.

This chain joins TRBV18 and TRBJ2-5; 8 bases line up with TRBD2. This CDR3 region has 14 residues. The trim removed 3 bases at V and 3 bases at J, leaving 3 bases unmatched. Germline values: CDR1 KGHSH, CDR2 LQKENI. The CDR3 bases are TGTGCCAGCTCACCTCCGGGAGGGGAAGAGACCCAGTACTTC. Translating gives CASSPPGGEETQYF. The full variable domain, in which reference TRBV18 and TRBJ2-5 provide the parts outside the CDR3, is NAGVMQNPRHLVRRRGQEARLRCSPMKGHSHVYWYRQLPEEGLKFMVYLQKENIIDESGMPKERFSAEFPKEGPSILRIQQVVRGDSAAYFCASSPPGGEETQYFGPGTRLLVL.

In this sample, this clone turned up once. This rearrangement joins TRBV10-3 to TRBJ1-1, with D unresolved. This CDR3 region has 15 residues. With 5 bases removed from V and 0 bases from J, the gap between germline ends came to 13 bases. Germline V gives CDR1 ENHRY, CDR2 SYGVKD. The CDR3 sequence: CAISSGLSMNTEAFF. CDR3 bases: TGTGCCATCAGTTCTGGACTGTCCATGAACACTGAAGCTTTCTTT.

V and J are TRBV5-1 and TRBJ2-2, with TRBD2 as a possible D gene (6 bases). Trimming left V 0 bases short and J 6 bases short, with 18 bases between. Germline CDR1 is SGHRS and CDR2 is YFSETQ. This CDR3 spans 17 amino acids. The CDR3 DNA follows: TGCGCCAGCAGCTTGGATCCTGGGACTCGAAGGGCCGGGGAGCTGTTTTTT. Amino acids: CASSLDPGTRRAGELFF. Combining the CDR3 with reference TRBV5-1 and TRBJ2-2 gives the whole variable domain KAGVTQTPRYLIKTRGQQVTLSCSPISGHRSVSWYQQTPGQGLQFLFEYFSETQRNKGNFPGRFSGRQFSNSRSEMNVSTLELGDSALYLCASSLDPGTRRAGELFFGEGSRLTVL.

This clone was seen a single time. This chain links TRBV3-1 (or the pseudogene TRBV3-2) with TRBJ1-1, with 11 bases matching TRBD1. This CDR3 spans 16 amino acids. Germline loops: CDR1 LGHDT, CDR2 YNNKEL (reference sequence). Trimming cost V 4 bases and J 3 bases; bases outside gene matches: 7. The CDR3 coding sequence is TGTGCCAGCAGCCCTCGGGACAGGGGGACGGACACTGAAGCTTTCTTT. Translating gives CASSPRDRGTDTEAFF.

The V and J genes are TRBV14 and TRBJ2-1; the match to TRBD1 covers 10 bases. This CDR3 is 16 amino acids long. Germline CDR1 is SGHDN and CDR2 is FVKESK. V shed 5 bases, J shed 4 bases, and the junction held 8 bases outside the gene matches. As DNA, the CDR3 is TGTGCCAGCAGCGAGACAGGGGGCGCGGATTACAATGAGCAGTTCTTC. This codes for CASSETGGADYNEQFF.

The CDR3 nucleotides are TGCGCCAGCAGCTTGGTGGCCGGAAGGACTACAGGGGACGAGCAGTACTTC. Residues: CASSLVAGRTTGDEQYF. The rearrangement links TRBV5-1 to TRBJ2-7, with D perhaps matching TRBD1 (7 bases). Trimming removed 0 bases from V and 5 bases from J, with 21 bases in between. Germline loops: CDR1 SGHRS, CDR2 YFSETQ. The length of the CDR3 is 17 residues.

The rearrangement joins TRBV3-1 (or the pseudogene TRBV3-2) to TRBJ1-1; TRBD1 is a possible D gene (6 bases). The germline V gene has CDR1 LGHDT and CDR2 YNNKEL (reference sequence). V was trimmed by 4 bases and J by 9 bases, leaving 15 bases between them. CDR3 length: 13 amino acids. The CDR3 spells CASSPAGALKAFF. The DNA for the CDR3 is TGTGCCAGCAGCCCCGCAGGGGCCTTGAAAGCTTTCTTT.

The chain uses TRBV5-1 and TRBJ1-1, with D maybe TRBD1 (5 bases). Germline V lookup: CDR1 SGHRS, CDR2 YFSETQ. V lost 1 base, J lost 3 bases, and 10 bases lay in between. The CDR3 consists of 14 residues. The CDR3 DNA reads TGCGCCAGCAGCTTGAAGACAGCCGACACTGAAGCTTTCTTT. Amino acids: CASSLKTADTEAFF.

Comment on this clone: The junction departs from the called germline gene at one end, perhaps through a read error. The chain employs TRBV4-2 and TRBJ1-2; weak D call: TRBD1 (6 bases). Germline CDR1 reads LGHNA; CDR2 reads YNFKEQ. The CDR3 loop spans 14 amino acids. The CDR3 loop reads CASSQARDTGLRAF. The CDR3 DNA is TGTGCCAGCAGCCAAGCTAGGGACACCGGGTTAAGGGCCTTC.

The chain recombines TRBV6-6 with TRBJ2-4; no definite D call. Germline CDR1 is MNHNY and CDR2 is SVGAGI (reference sequence). V dropped 4 bases and J dropped 5 bases, with 12 bases sitting between them. This CDR3 region has 14 residues. CDR3: CASSLSRLQNIQYF. The CDR3 region has the DNA TGTGCCAGCAGTTTATCGAGGCTACAAAACATTCAGTACTTC.

The gene calls are TRBV28 and TRBJ1-4; D remains ambiguous. The CDR3 extends over 13 amino acids. Trimming left V 2 bases short and J 6 bases short, with 7 bases between. CDR1 MDHEN and CDR2 SYDVKM come from the germline V gene. CDR3 loop: CASSLGHHEKLFF. The CDR3 nucleotides are TGTGCCAGCAGTTTAGGCCACCATGAAAAACTGTTTTTT.

The rearrangement links TRBV7-6 to TRBJ1-6; TRBD1 matches 7 bases. Germline CDR1 is SGHVS and CDR2 is FNYEAQ. V was pared by 2 bases and J by 3 bases, with 4 bases of the junction left unmatched. The CDR3 contains 16 residues. The CDR3 here is CASSLTGQFYNSPLHF. As DNA, the CDR3 is TGTGCCAGCAGCTTAACGGGACAGTTCTATAATTCACCCCTCCACTTT.

The CDR3 bases are TGTGCCAGCTCACCAGACAGGGCCTCCTACAATGAGCAGTTCTTC. Protein product: CASSPDRASYNEQFF. The chain combines TRBV18 with TRBJ2-1; 7 bases are a match to TRBD1. After removal of 2 bases from V and 0 bases from J, the junction contained 1 base not matched to a gene. Germline CDR1 KGHSH, CDR2 LQKENI. The CDR3 loop spans 15 amino acids. Together with reference TRBV18 and TRBJ2-1, the CDR3 gives the full variable domain: NAGVMQNPRHLVRRRGQEARLRCSPMKGHSHVYWYRQLPEEGLKFMVYLQKENIIDESGMPKERFSAEFPKEGPSILRIQQVVRGDSAAYFCASSPDRASYNEQFFGPGTRLTVL.

V gene TRBV20-1 combines with J gene TRBJ1-4; D uncertain. Deletions cut 3 bases from V and 5 bases from J, with 7 bases between. In germline, CDR1 is DFQATT, CDR2 SNEGSKA (reference sequence). The CDR3 consists of 12 residues. The CDR3 sequence is CSASQQNEKLFF. CDR3 in DNA: TGCAGTGCTAGTCAACAGAATGAAAAACTGTTTTTT.

The rearrangement joins TRBV19 to TRBJ1-1; weak D call: TRBD1 (5 bases). CDR1 is LNHDA, CDR2 SQIVND, per germline (reference sequence). V dropped 5 bases and J dropped 0 bases, with 13 bases sitting between them. The length of the CDR3 is 15 residues. CDR3 region: CASSSPAGMNTEAFF. In DNA, the CDR3 is TGTGCCAGTAGTTCCCCCGCAGGGATGAACACTGAAGCTTTCTTT.

The chain uses TRBV5-5 and TRBJ1-4, with D unclear. CDR1 is SGHKS, CDR2 YYEKEE, per germline (reference sequence). The CDR3 spans 16 residues. Trimming shortened V by 4 bases and J by 0 bases, and 13 bases separated the two germline ends. As DNA, the CDR3 is TGTGCCAGCAGCCGGAACAGACCCTCAACTAATGAAAAACTGTTTTTT. It yields the protein CASSRNRPSTNEKLFF.

V usage is TRBV6-5 and J usage is TRBJ1-4, with D possibly being TRBD1 (5 bases). The CDR3 has 13 residues. V was trimmed by 5 bases and J by 7 bases, leaving 11 bases between them. CDR1 is MNHEY and CDR2 is SVGAGI in the germline V gene. CDR3 in amino acids: CASSKQGGEKLFF. In DNA form, the CDR3 reads TGTGCCAGCAGTAAGCAGGGTGGTGAAAAACTGTTTTTT.

This clone came up a few times. The chain carries TRBV27 and TRBJ1-2; TRBD1 might be the D (5 bases). The V gene lost 2 bases and the J gene lost 4 bases, with 11 bases spanning the gap. The germline V gene encodes CDR1 MNHEY and CDR2 SMNVEV (reference sequence). The CDR3 is 14 amino acids. The CDR3 protein is CASSLTRVGYGYTF. CDR3 nucleotide sequence: TGTGCCAGCAGTTTAACCAGGGTGGGCTATGGCTACACCTTC.

The J gene is TRBJ1-4, the V gene TRBV19, with a possible D match to TRBD1 (5 bases). Germline-derived CDR1 and CDR2 are LNHDA and SQIVND (reference sequence). The CDR3 is 14 residues long. The ends were cut back, 5 bases at V and 11 bases at J, with 18 bases in the middle. CDR3 sequence (DNA): TGTGCCAGTAGTCTCCTCGGGGCGGGGGGGAAACTGTTTTTT. The encoded protein is CASSLLGAGGKLFF.

The rearrangement joins TRBV4-1 to TRBJ1-2; TRBD1 agrees at 7 bases. The CDR3 consists of 17 residues. After removal of 6 bases from V and 2 bases from J, the junction contained 15 bases not matched to a gene. The germline V gene has CDR1 MGHRA and CDR2 YSYEKL. The CDR3 here is CASRYSPYRGTNYGYTF. CDR3 nucleotides: TGCGCCAGCAGATACTCGCCCTACAGGGGTACGAACTATGGCTACACCTTC.

This clone is a singleton in its sample. V and J are TRBV5-1 and TRBJ1-2, with 7 positions matching TRBD1. In germline, CDR1 is SGHRS, CDR2 YFSETQ. Trimming removed 1 base from V and 2 bases from J; junction bases left unmatched: 5. The CDR3 totals 15 residues. CDR3 coding DNA: TGCGCCAGCAGCTTGTCTCCAGGGGGGAACTATGGCTACACCTTC. Residues: CASSLSPGGNYGYTF.

This chain joins TRBV9 and TRBJ2-7, with D tentatively TRBD2 (6 bases). CDR1 is SGDLS and CDR2 is YYNGEE in the germline V gene. The CDR3 spans 14 residues. V was pared by 4 bases and J by 6 bases, with 17 bases between. The DNA for the CDR3 is TGTGCCAGCAGCTCCTCCGGGACTGACAGCGAGCAGTACTTC. Residues: CASSSSGTDSEQYF.

The chain carries TRBV19 and TRBJ1-4, with 8 bases identical to TRBD1. Germline V gene data show CDR1 as LNHDA and CDR2 as SQIVND (reference sequence). CDR3 length equals 15 residues. Trimming took 5 bases from V and 7 from J; bases not matched to a gene: 9. The chain's CDR3 is CASSGGRGPGEKLFF. The CDR3, as DNA: TGTGCCAGTAGTGGTGGCAGGGGGCCTGGTGAAAAACTGTTTTTT.

This chain links TRBV11-2 with TRBJ1-1; the D is unclear. The CDR3 consists of 14 residues. Trimming removed 5 bases at V and 0 bases at J, with 10 bases between. Germline V gene sequence: CDR1 SGHAT, CDR2 FQNNGV. CDR3 sequence reads: CASSLQLMNTEAFF. CDR3 bases: TGTGCCAGCAGCCTACAGTTAATGAACACTGAAGCTTTCTTT.

The gene calls are TRBV18 and TRBJ1-2, with D possibly matching TRBD1 (6 bases). Germline-derived CDR1 and CDR2 are KGHSH and LQKENI. V was clipped by 2 bases and J by 10 bases, with 20 bases between them. The CDR3 is 15 amino acids. The CDR3 coding sequence is TGTGCCAGCTCACCAGCAGAGGGGGGGCGCGTTCCCTACACCTTC. Its protein is CASSPAEGGRVPYTF.

The chain employs TRBV7-9 and TRBJ1-2; D gene unclear. CDR3 length: 13 amino acids. Trimming pared 1 base from V and 3 bases from J, leaving 6 bases between. Germline-derived CDR1 and CDR2 are SEHNR and FQNEAQ (reference sequence). The CDR3 bases are TGTGCCAGCAGCTTAGGGGCTGACTATGGCTACACCTTC. The encoded protein is CASSLGADYGYTF.

V is TRBV18 and J is TRBJ2-2; TRBD1 matches 9 bases. The CDR3 covers 14 residues. Trimming at V came to 6 bases and at J to 4 bases, leaving 3 bases not matched to a gene. CDR1 is KGHSH, CDR2 LQKENI, per germline. This CDR3 is CASSQDRGTGELFF. The DNA of the CDR3 is TGTGCCAGCTCCCAGGACAGGGGCACCGGGGAGCTGTTTTTT.

V and J are TRBV27 and TRBJ1-1; 7 nucleotides match TRBD1. Germline CDR1 MNHEY, CDR2 SMNVEV (reference sequence). V lost 3 bases, J lost 4 bases, and 11 bases stayed unmatched. This CDR3 region has 16 residues. This CDR3 is CASSLWAGGLSTEAFF. CDR3 DNA: TGTGCCAGCAGTTTGTGGGCAGGGGGTTTGAGCACTGAAGCTTTCTTT.

The chain carries TRBV19 and TRBJ2-5; 9 positions agree with TRBD2. The CDR3 has 13 residues. The V gene end was trimmed by 1 base and the J gene end by 7 bases; junction bases not matched to a gene: 1. Germline assignment: CDR1 LNHDA and CDR2 SQIVND (reference sequence). CDR3 region: CASSIGSGGTQYF. The CDR3 bases are TGTGCCAGTAGTATAGGTAGCGGGGGGACCCAGTACTTC.